This T cell receptor beta chain is from a study of cytotoxic CD8 clonotypes in ibrutinib-treated CLL. CDR1 and CDR2 from the germline V gene are ENHRY and SYGVKD. The CDR3 runs 14 residues. With 8 bases removed from V and 6 bases from J, the gap between germline ends came to 20 bases. Libraries were prepared by immunoSEQ multiplex PCR; TCRdb keeps only in-frame clonotypes and omits some of them. Here the sample spans over 250,000 clones, around 77% being singletons. The sample in question was PBMCs, obtained at disease progression, from a patient treated with ibrutinib. This rearrangement joins TRBV10-3 to TRBJ2-7, with a tentative D call TRBD1 (6 bases). This sequence was found in a human donor with chronic lymphocytic leukemia. CDR3 DNA: TGTGCCATCGGACAGTCGGCCCCGCGCGGCGAGCAGTACTTC. Encoded protein: CAIGQSAPRGEQYF.